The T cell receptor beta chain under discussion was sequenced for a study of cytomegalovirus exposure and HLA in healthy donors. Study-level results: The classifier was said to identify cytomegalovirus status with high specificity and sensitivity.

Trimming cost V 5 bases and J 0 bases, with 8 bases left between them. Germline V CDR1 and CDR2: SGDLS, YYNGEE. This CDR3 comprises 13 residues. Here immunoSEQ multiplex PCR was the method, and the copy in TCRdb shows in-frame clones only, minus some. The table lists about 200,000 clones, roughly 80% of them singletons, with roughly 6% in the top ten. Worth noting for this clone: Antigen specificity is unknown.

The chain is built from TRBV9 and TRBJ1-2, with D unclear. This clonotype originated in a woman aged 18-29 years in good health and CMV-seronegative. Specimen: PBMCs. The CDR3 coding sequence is TGTGCCAGCAGAAGGGAACCTAACTATGGCTACACCTTC. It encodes CASRREPNYGYTF.